This T cell receptor (beta chain) appears in the sequencing data of a study of cytomegalovirus exposure and HLA in healthy donors. General study points: The study designated some 180 TCR beta chains cytomegalovirus-associated. V- and J-gene trimming of TCR beta was linked (in a later analysis) to a missense DCLRE1C variant.

Trimming cost V 7 bases and J 7 bases; bases outside gene matches: 7. This CDR3 is built from 14 residues. Germline CDR1 is MNHEY and CDR2 is SVGAGI. Concerning this clone itself: Its matching antigen is unknown.

The study ran its PCR with 60 Vbeta and 13 Jbeta primers. Clones were sequenced by immunoSEQ multiplex PCR, and TCRdb holds only the in-frame ones, with some missing. This sample has around 40,000 clones; about 85% occur once, and the top ten carry more than 7.5%. The sequence was collected from a woman aged 40 to 55 in good health and CMV-seropositive. The chain carries TRBV6-5 and TRBJ2-2; 9 bases are shared with TRBD2. Sequencing was carried out using PBMCs. CDR3 nucleotides: TGTGCCAGCAAAGGCGGGAGGGCCGGCGGGGAGCTGTTTTTT. It codes for CASKGGRAGGELFF.